The present T cell receptor (beta chain) was sequenced within a study of T cell repertoires in cytomegalovirus infection. Background on the study: TCR beta signatures that were public indicated CMV infection and matching HLA type.

Using its own MiXCR run on the reads, TCRdb lists one record per CDR3 protein. The sample records some 300,000 distinct CDR3 sequences, around 10% being singletons. This clonotype was counted at least ten times. Its matching antigen is unknown. Deletions cut 8 bases from V and 5 bases from J, with 17 bases between. The CDR3 extends over 14 amino acids. CDR1 is MGHRA and CDR2 is YSYEKL in the germline V gene. Study-wide results and limits: Ex vivo, HLA-C-restricted CMV-specific TCR beta clonotypes prevailed over the rest of the response. Using cumulative public TCR beta family frequency, the authors identified those who carried CMV together with the relevant HLA.

The source material was PBMCs. This sequence originates from a human donor in good health (CMV status not recorded). Some clones in this sample may be carry-over from other donors' samples. The chain recombines TRBV4-1 with TRBJ2-3; D possibly corresponds to TRBD1 (6 bases). Here the CDR3 reads CASRSGQFGDTQYF. CDR3 DNA sequence: TGCGCCAGCCGATCCGGACAGTTCGGAGATACGCAGTATTTT.